The clone carrying this T cell receptor beta chain has a count of ten or more. These data originate in a study of OX40 agonist ivuxolimab in advanced cancers. The overall study: Hepatocellular carcinoma, melanoma, renal cell or head and neck cancer affected the dose-escalation patients.

In germline, CDR1 is WSHSY, CDR2 SAAADI. The CDR3 length is 11 residues. V lost 3 bases and J lost 3, with 3 bases in between. Autoimmune disease history or systemic immunosuppression disqualified patients. Profiling relied on immunoSEQ multiplex PCR, and the TCRdb table lists in-frame clones only, not all of them. Here the sample spans 45,000 to 50,000 clones, roughly 93% being singletons. Source: CD4+ or CD8+ T cells sorted from blood, taken in a trial of the OX40 agonist ivuxolimab. The clonotype originates from an adult with an advanced solid tumor such as melanoma, head and neck, liver or kidney cancer. The chain uses TRBV10-2 and TRBJ2-7; no firm D call. CDR3 bases: TGCGCCAGCAGTGATGACTACGAGCAGTACTTC. Amino acids: CASSDDYEQYF.